The 25 T cell receptor beta chains listed next were all sequenced from one sample in a study of tumour-infiltrating T cells in Burkitt lymphoma. Clones were sequenced by immunoSEQ multiplex PCR, and TCRdb holds only the in-frame ones, with some missing. In the table there are more than 1,000 clones, roughly 32% of which are singletons. Source material: tumor tissue. The receptors here all came from a human donor with Burkitt lymphoma.

This rearrangement joins TRBV9 to TRBJ2-7, with 8 bases lining up with TRBD2. Germline-derived CDR1 and CDR2 are SGDLS and YYNGEE. Trimming at V came to 3 bases and at J to 6 bases, leaving 11 bases not matched to a gene. This CDR3 spans 15 amino acids. CDR3: CASSEGNSGAPEQYF. The CDR3 region has the DNA TGTGCCAGCAGCGAAGGTAATAGCGGGGCCCCCGAGCAGTACTTC.

The chain couples TRBV6-6 to TRBJ2-7, with a tentative D call TRBD2 (6 bases). The CDR3 is made up of 12 amino acids. CDR1 is MNHNY and CDR2 is SVGAGI in the germline V gene (reference sequence). V lost 6 bases and J lost 6, with 12 bases in between. This chain's CDR3 is CASSPGTLEQYF. The CDR3 DNA reads TGTGCCAGCAGCCCCGGGACTCTCGAGCAGTACTTC.

The genes are TRBV27 and TRBJ1-2; 7 bases align to TRBD1. The CDR3 totals 14 residues. The V gene end was trimmed by 5 bases and the J gene end by 8 bases; junction bases not matched to a gene: 11. In germline, CDR1 is MNHEY, CDR2 SMNVEV (reference sequence). The CDR3 bases are TGTGCCAGCAGTCCCTCAGGTCAGGGGGGGGGCTACACCTTC. Amino acid sequence: CASSPSGQGGGYTF.

The chain has TRBV6-5 and TRBJ1-2; 9 bases map to TRBD1. Per the germline V gene, CDR1 is MNHEY and CDR2 is SVGAGI. The CDR3 is 14 residues long. The ends lost 6 bases at V and 5 bases at J; junction bases unmatched: 7. CDR3 sequence: CASSTQGAVYGYTF. The CDR3 bases are TGTGCCAGCAGCACACAGGGGGCGGTTTATGGCTACACCTTC.

This clone turned up a few times. The chain employs TRBV27 and TRBJ2-5; D is perhaps TRBD2 (6 bases). Trimming removed 5 bases from V and 5 bases from J, with 15 bases in between. Germline V gene lookup returns CDR1 MNHEY and CDR2 SMNVEV (reference sequence). The CDR3 extends over 14 amino acids. The CDR3 is CASSQSLGGETQYF. The CDR3 DNA reads as TGTGCCAGCAGTCAAAGCCTTGGGGGGGAGACCCAGTACTTC.

This clone was counted only a few times. This chain connects TRBV20-1 to TRBJ2-7; D unclear. The CDR3 loop spans 11 amino acids. Deletions cut 3 bases from V and 3 bases from J, with 6 bases between. Germline V gene sequence: CDR1 DFQATT, CDR2 SNEGSKA (reference sequence). The CDR3 here is CSASVVYEQYF. For the CDR3, the DNA is TGCAGTGCTAGTGTGGTCTACGAGCAGTACTTC.

This clone has just a few counts. The J gene is TRBJ2-7, the V gene TRBV30, with D unresolved. The CDR3 is made up of 12 amino acids. Trimming shortened V by 7 bases and J by 0 bases, and 10 bases separated the two germline ends. From germline, CDR1 is GTSNPN and CDR2 SVGIG (reference sequence). The DNA of the CDR3 is TGTGCCTTTGAACAGTACTCCTACGAGCAGTACTTC. Protein product: CAFEQYSYEQYF.

This clone was seen only a few times. The V and J genes are TRBV19 and TRBJ2-2, with a weak D call TRBD1 (6 bases). The CDR3 extends over 13 amino acids. Between the trimmed V and J ends, which lost 3 bases and 6 bases, there was a span of 8 bases. In germline, CDR1 is LNHDA, CDR2 SQIVND (reference sequence). CDR3 coding DNA: TGTGCCAGTAGTATTTGGGGGCCCGGGGAGCTGTTTTTT. This translates into CASSIWGPGELFF.

The chain is built from TRBV2 and TRBJ2-2; TRBD2 is a possible D gene (6 bases). Germline loops: CDR1 SNHLY, CDR2 FYNNEI. This CDR3 has 15 residues. Trimming shortened V by 2 bases and J by 2 bases, and 9 bases separated the two germline ends. The CDR3 region has the DNA TGTGCCAGCAGTGAACACGGGAGAAACACCGGGGAGCTGTTTTTT. This codes for CASSEHGRNTGELFF.

This clone was seen a handful of times. The chain combines TRBV19 with TRBJ2-7; TRBD2 matches 12 bases. This CDR3 comprises 16 residues. Germline V gives CDR1 LNHDA, CDR2 SQIVND (reference sequence). V lost 0 bases and J lost 0; bases outside the gene matches: 0. CDR3 sequence: CASSIELAGGSYEQYF. CDR3 nucleotides: TGTGCCAGTAGTATAGAACTAGCGGGAGGCTCCTACGAGCAGTACTTC.

V is TRBV15 and J is TRBJ2-5; 7 bases align to TRBD1. CDR1 and CDR2 (germline): LNHNV, YYDKDF (reference sequence). V shed 5 bases, J shed 5 bases, and the junction held 8 bases outside the gene matches. This CDR3 has 14 amino acids. CDR3 region: CATSEGAIFETQYF. The CDR3, as DNA: TGTGCCACCAGCGAGGGGGCGATCTTTGAGACCCAGTACTTC. The full variable domain, its missing parts supplied by reference TRBV15 and TRBJ2-5, is DAMVIQNPRYQVTQFGKPVTLSCSQTLNHNVMYWYQQKSSQAPKLLFHYYDKDFNNEADTPDNFQSRRPNTSFCFLDIRSPGLGDTAMYLCATSEGAIFETQYFGPGTRLLVL.

This chain uses TRBV6-1 with TRBJ1-2; 7 bases line up with TRBD1. Germline-derived CDR1 and CDR2 are MNHNS and SASEGT. V was pared by 1 base and J by 2 bases, with 10 bases of the junction left unmatched. The CDR3 contains 17 residues. The CDR3 sequence: CASSEGVGGPSNYGYTF. DNA of the CDR3: TGTGCCAGCAGTGAAGGGGTAGGGGGCCCATCCAACTATGGCTACACCTTC.

Regarding this clone: A junction boundary mismatches the germline segment, possibly from a read error. The same CDR3 can be traced to other DNA sequences in this sample. CDR3 nucleotide sequence: TGTGCCAGCAGCCACTCTACTAGCGGATCGGAGACTCAGTACTTC. This gives the protein CASSHSTSGSETQYF. The gene calls are TRBV7-9 and TRBJ2-5; the match to TRBD2 covers 8 bases. The CDR3 runs 15 residues. Germline CDR1 is SEHNR and CDR2 is FQNEAQ (reference sequence).

This clone was detected a few times. This rearrangement joins TRBV9 to TRBJ2-5; 11 nucleotides line up with TRBD2. The trim removed 3 bases at V and 3 bases at J, leaving 4 bases unmatched. This CDR3 has 15 amino acids. Germline loops: CDR1 SGDLS, CDR2 YYNGEE. The CDR3 DNA reads TGTGCCAGCAGCGCGACGGGACTAGCGGAAGAGACCCAGTACTTC. Translation: CASSATGLAEETQYF.

This clone appeared a few times. The V and J genes are TRBV13 and TRBJ2-5, with 14 positions matching TRBD2. The CDR3 is 18 amino acids. Germline CDR1 PRHDT, CDR2 FYEKMQ (reference sequence). Unmatched junction bases numbered 10, after V lost 2 bases and J lost 5 bases. CDR3 sequence: CASSLWAGTSGRGETQYF. The DNA for the CDR3 is TGTGCCAGCAGCTTATGGGCAGGGACTAGCGGGAGAGGTGAGACCCAGTACTTC.

The rearrangement joins TRBV2 to TRBJ2-6; 12 bases are a match to TRBD2. Germline V CDR1 and CDR2: SNHLY, FYNNEI. V dropped 6 bases and J dropped 0; count of bases not matched to a gene: 6. The CDR3 has 18 amino acids. The CDR3 loop is CASRTGLAGYSGANVLTF. The DNA for the CDR3 is TGTGCCAGCAGGACGGGACTAGCGGGCTACTCTGGGGCCAACGTCCTGACTTTC. Supplemented by reference TRBV2 and TRBJ2-6, the full variable domain reads EPEVTQTPSHQVTQMGQEVILRCVPISNHLYFYWYRQILGQKVEFLVSFYNNEISEKSEIFDDQFSVERPDGSNFTLKIRSTKLEDSAMYFCASRTGLAGYSGANVLTFGAGSRLTVL.

The chain carries TRBV9 and TRBJ1-2, with D hard to call. The germline V and J ends were trimmed by 0 bases and 5 bases, with 8 bases remaining between them. This CDR3 region has 13 residues. CDR1 is SGDLS, CDR2 YYNGEE, per germline. CDR3: CASSVGEEYGYTF. As DNA, the CDR3 is TGTGCCAGCAGCGTAGGGGAGGAGTATGGCTACACCTTC.

This clone was seen a few times. The chain joins TRBV10-3 to TRBJ1-5; D is undetermined. V was pared by 2 bases and J by 4 bases, with 6 bases between. The CDR3 is 13 residues long. The germline gives CDR1 ENHRY, CDR2 SYGVKD. The CDR3 coding sequence is TGTGCCATCAGTGAGGCCCAAAATCAGCCCCAGCATTTT. Translating it yields CAISEAQNQPQHF.

This clone was detected only a few times. V usage is TRBV4-3 and J usage is TRBJ2-1, with 12 bases that match TRBD2. Germline trimming cut 4 bases from V and 8 bases from J; bases unmatched to any gene: 15. This CDR3 has 18 residues. Germline CDR1 reads LGHNA; CDR2 reads YSLEER. CDR3 region: CASSPSRRLAGVVHEQFF. Here the CDR3 DNA reads TGCGCCAGCAGCCCCTCCCGCCGACTAGCGGGAGTGGTACATGAGCAGTTCTTC.

V and J are TRBV4-3 and TRBJ2-1, with unresolved D. The V end was cut by 3 bases, the J end by 0 bases, with 9 bases between. Germline assignment: CDR1 LGHNA and CDR2 YSLEER. This CDR3 contains 15 residues. The CDR3 nucleotides read TGCGCCAGCAGCCAGAAATGGAGCTCCTACAATGAGCAGTTCTTC. Translation: CASSQKWSSYNEQFF.

This clone has just a few counts. This chain uses TRBV4-3 with TRBJ2-7; TRBD2 aligns across 9 bases. V was pared by 3 bases and J by 1 base, with 7 bases of the junction left unmatched. Germline lookup yields CDR1 LGHNA and CDR2 YSLEER. The CDR3 spans 16 residues. The CDR3 coding sequence is TGCGCCAGCAGCCACTCCGCTAGCGGGGAGTCCTACGAGCAGTACTTC. Translated, it gives CASSHSASGESYEQYF.

This clone was observed a handful of times. The chain employs TRBV2 and TRBJ2-1; 10 bases match TRBD2. The CDR3 has 15 amino acids. V was clipped by 10 bases and J by 5 bases; unmatched bases: 11. Germline CDR1 reads SNHLY; CDR2 reads FYNNEI. CDR3 in amino acids: CAIIHLAGVHNEQFF. CDR3 nucleotide sequence: TGTGCCATCATCCACCTAGCGGGAGTTCACAATGAGCAGTTCTTC.

This chain connects TRBV19 to TRBJ1-2; D call uncertain. CDR3 length: 15 amino acids. V lost 7 bases and J 5 bases, leaving 20 bases between the germline ends. Germline V gene lookup returns CDR1 LNHDA and CDR2 SQIVND (reference sequence). In DNA, the CDR3 is TGTGCCAGTACCCCCCCGGGAGGTGTTGGGTATGGCTACACCTTC. It codes for CASTPPGGVGYGYTF. The whole variable domain, remainder taken from reference TRBV19 and TRBJ1-2, is DGGITQSPKYLFRKEGQNVTLSCEQNLNHDAMYWYRQDPGQGLRLIYYSQIVNDFQKGDIAEGYSVSREKKESFPLTVTSAQKNPTAFYLCASTPPGGVGYGYTFGSGTRLTVV.

The chain carries TRBV7-9 and TRBJ2-7, with 8 positions matching TRBD2. This CDR3 region has 16 residues. The germline V gene has CDR1 SEHNR and CDR2 FQNEAQ (reference sequence). Trimming removed 4 bases from V and 3 bases from J; junction bases left unmatched: 11. This CDR3 reads CASSSASREGRYEQYV. CDR3 coding DNA: TGTGCCAGCAGCTCCGCTAGTCGGGAGGGACGCTACGAGCAGTACGTC.

In the case of this clone: Other DNA sequences within the sample encode an identical CDR3. J is TRBJ2-3 and V is TRBV4-3, with no clear D. Trimming cost V 1 base and J 6 bases, with 5 bases left between them. This CDR3 spans 12 amino acids. The germline V gene has CDR1 LGHNA and CDR2 YSLEER. The CDR3 bases are TGCGCCAGCAGCCAAGGTGGCGATACGCAGTATTTT. Protein: CASSQGGDTQYF.